Shown below are 27 T cell receptor beta chains from a single sample sequenced in a study of blood T cell repertoires in COVID-19. Assay used: immunoSEQ multiplex PCR; TCRdb lists only in-frame clones, some missing. The data show under 400,000 clones, 80% to 90% seen once. The sequenced sample was PBMCs or T cells enriched from blood (not recorded which). All receptors derive from a woman in her thirties or forties with acute COVID-19.

The chain combines TRBV6-2 or TRBV6-3 with TRBJ2-1, with TRBD2 identical over 15 bases. The V and J ends lost 5 bases and 8 bases, in that order; junction bases with no gene match: 10. The CDR3 covers 17 residues. Germline-derived CDR1 and CDR2 are MNHEY and SVGEGT. CDR3 sequence reads: CASSTGLAGGPGDEQFF. The CDR3 region has the DNA TGTGCCAGCAGTACCGGACTAGCGGGAGGGCCCGGCGATGAGCAGTTCTTC.

The chain joins TRBV25-1 to TRBJ2-3; TRBD2 agrees at 8 bases. This CDR3 region has 15 residues. Germline values: CDR1 MGHDK, CDR2 SYGVNS. V dropped 7 bases and J dropped 1; count of bases not matched to a gene: 7. CDR3 coding DNA: TGTGCCAGCACGGGAGGGTACACGCGCACAGATACGCAGTATTTT. This translates into CASTGGYTRTDTQYF.

This clone was seen only once. This chain uses TRBV10-2 with TRBJ2-1, with 12 nucleotides matching TRBD2. The CDR3 consists of 19 residues. V shed 2 bases and J 3 bases; nucleotides not matched to a gene: 11. Germline V gives CDR1 WSHSY, CDR2 SAAADI. In nucleotides, the CDR3 is TGCGCCAGCAGTGAGGTGACTAGCGGGGGCACCCTTGGCTACAATGAGCAGTTCTTC. Amino acid sequence: CASSEVTSGGTLGYNEQFF.

J is TRBJ2-3 and V is TRBV5-4, with 15 bases identical to TRBD2. V gave up 2 bases and J gave up 6 bases; unmatched junction bases: 4. This CDR3 has 16 residues. In germline, CDR1 is SGHNT, CDR2 YYREEE (reference sequence). The CDR3 loop is CASSFGGTSGGDTQYF. Written as DNA, the CDR3 is TGTGCCAGCAGCTTTGGCGGGACTAGCGGGGGGGATACGCAGTATTTT.

The chain combines TRBV5-1 with TRBJ1-4; tentative D call: TRBD1 (6 bases). The germline CDR1 and CDR2 sequences are SGHRS and YFSETQ. Trimming removed 4 bases from V and 4 bases from J, with 11 bases in between. This CDR3 is 14 amino acids long. The CDR3 sequence: CASSIDRNNEKLFF. The CDR3, as DNA: TGCGCCAGCAGCATAGACAGGAATAATGAAAAACTGTTTTTT.

V gene TRBV25-1 combines with J gene TRBJ1-6; TRBD1 matches 7 bases. Germline CDR1 and CDR2: MGHDK and SYGVNS. The CDR3 consists of 14 residues. V shed 6 bases, J shed 6 bases, and the junction held 5 bases outside the gene matches. CDR3 DNA sequence: TGTGCCAGCAGGACCGGGACAGCTAATTCACCCCTCCACTTT. Translating gives CASRTGTANSPLHF. The full variable domain, in which reference TRBV25-1 and TRBJ1-6 provide the parts outside the CDR3, is EADIYQTPRYLVIGTGKKITLECSQTMGHDKMYWYQQDPGMELHLIHYSYGVNSTEKGDLSSESTVSRIRTEHFPLTLESARPSHTSQYLCASRTGTANSPLHFGNGTRLTVT.

This chain uses TRBV6-5 with TRBJ2-3; 10 bases are shared with TRBD2. Trimming took 2 bases from V and 6 from J; bases not matched to a gene: 5. There are 15 residues in the CDR3. The germline V gene encodes CDR1 MNHEY and CDR2 SVGAGI. The CDR3 nucleotides read TGTGCCAGCAGTTACAGCGGGAGGGCCGGCGATACGCAGTATTTT. Amino acid sequence: CASSYSGRAGDTQYF.

This clone came up once. This rearrangement joins TRBV6-5 to TRBJ2-3; D uncertain. V lost 6 bases to trimming and J lost 2 bases, with 12 bases between them. Germline V gene lookup returns CDR1 MNHEY and CDR2 SVGAGI. This CDR3 is built from 14 residues. CDR3 amino acids: CASRPKPYTDTQYF. Written as DNA, the CDR3 is TGTGCCAGCAGGCCCAAGCCTTACACAGATACGCAGTATTTT.

CDR3 region: CASSPQDTYEQYF. The CDR3 DNA sequence: TGTGCCAGCTCACCTCAGGACACCTACGAGCAGTACTTC. This chain uses TRBV18 with TRBJ2-7, with TRBD1 as a possible D gene (5 bases). With 3 bases removed from V and 2 bases from J, the gap between germline ends came to 8 bases. This CDR3 is built from 13 residues. Germline V gene lookup returns CDR1 KGHSH and CDR2 LQKENI. The full variable domain, in which reference TRBV18 and TRBJ2-7 provide the parts outside the CDR3, is NAGVMQNPRHLVRRRGQEARLRCSPMKGHSHVYWYRQLPEEGLKFMVYLQKENIIDESGMPKERFSAEFPKEGPSILRIQQVVRGDSAAYFCASSPQDTYEQYFGPGTRLTVT.

The chain links TRBV29-1 to TRBJ2-5; maybe TRBD1 (6 bases). The V end lost 0 bases, the J end lost 4 bases, and 9 bases lay between the germline ends. The CDR3 has 13 amino acids. The germline CDR1 and CDR2 sequences are SQVTM and ANQGSEA. The chain's CDR3 is CSVEEQGRETQYF. In DNA, the CDR3 is TGCAGCGTTGAAGAACAGGGAAGAGAGACCCAGTACTTC.

This clone was seen only once. This chain links TRBV7-9 with TRBJ2-7; possible D gene TRBD2, 6 bases. The germline V and J ends were trimmed by 5 bases and 5 bases, with 16 bases remaining between them. The CDR3 extends over 14 amino acids. CDR1 and CDR2 from the germline V gene are SEHNR and FQNEAQ (reference sequence). DNA of the CDR3: TGTGCCAGCAGCCTCGGGGGTCCGGGGCACGAGCAGTACTTC. Protein: CASSLGGPGHEQYF.

The genes are TRBV16 and TRBJ1-2; no firm D call. This CDR3 comprises 13 residues. Germline-derived CDR1 and CDR2 are KGHSY and FQNENV. Trimming left V 4 bases short and J 5 bases short, with 11 bases between. The CDR3 spells CASSPRRDYGYTF. CDR3 sequence (DNA): TGTGCCAGCAGCCCTCGGAGAGATTATGGCTACACCTTC.

V and J are TRBV27 and TRBJ2-7; the D gene is possibly TRBD2 (6 bases). Germline CDR1 is MNHEY and CDR2 is SMNVEV (reference sequence). The ends were cut back, 8 bases at V and 2 bases at J, with 19 bases in the middle. The CDR3 has 15 residues. CDR3 residues: CASFGLGGATYEQYF. The DNA for the CDR3 is TGTGCCAGCTTCGGGCTGGGGGGAGCAACCTACGAGCAGTACTTC.

The V gene is TRBV6-1, the J gene TRBJ1-5, with D uncertain. Germline CDR1 and CDR2: MNHNS and SASEGT. Trimming left V 1 base short and J 0 bases short, with 13 bases between. This CDR3 region has 17 residues. The CDR3 sequence is CASSEGSPTYSNQPQHF. The CDR3 nucleotides read TGTGCCAGCAGTGAAGGGTCTCCCACTTATAGCAATCAGCCCCAGCATTTT.

The rearrangement links TRBV2 to TRBJ2-3; a weak D match, TRBD2 (6 bases). Trimming took 7 bases from V and 6 from J, leaving 14 bases between them. CDR1 is SNHLY, CDR2 FYNNEI, per germline. The CDR3 contains 13 residues. The CDR3: CASMWREKDTQYF. For the CDR3, the DNA is TGTGCCAGCATGTGGAGGGAGAAGGATACGCAGTATTTT.

The rearrangement joins TRBV7-2 to TRBJ2-3; TRBD2 aligns across 9 bases. J was trimmed by 6 bases and V by 1 base; bases with no gene match: 11. The CDR3 length is 17 residues. Germline V gene data show CDR1 as SGHTA and CDR2 as FQGNSA. The CDR3 sequence: CASSLVGSGRQRDTQYF. Here the CDR3 DNA reads TGTGCCAGCAGCTTAGTAGGTAGCGGGAGACAGAGGGATACGCAGTATTTT.

The CDR3 is CASSQESPNTGELFF. The CDR3 bases are TGTGCCAGCAGCCAGGAGAGTCCTAACACCGGGGAGCTGTTTTTT. The V and J genes are TRBV14 and TRBJ2-2; D is undetermined. The CDR3 extends over 15 amino acids. Germline CDR1 SGHDN, CDR2 FVKESK. Trimming cost V 3 bases and J 2 bases, with 10 bases left between them.

V gene TRBV3-1 (or the pseudogene TRBV3-2) combines with J gene TRBJ2-1; 10 nucleotides align to TRBD2. Germline V gene data show CDR1 as LGHDT and CDR2 as YNNKEL (reference sequence). This CDR3 contains 16 residues. The V gene end was trimmed by 4 bases and the J gene end by 4 bases; junction bases not matched to a gene: 7. This CDR3 reads CASSRSGTSVYNEQFF. Here the CDR3 DNA reads TGTGCCAGCAGCCGCAGCGGGACTAGCGTTTACAATGAGCAGTTCTTC.

The V gene is TRBV7-8, the J gene TRBJ1-4; no definite D call. Looked up from germline, CDR1 is SGHVS and CDR2 is FQNEAQ. The CDR3 is made up of 13 amino acids. The V gene lost 0 bases and the J gene lost 8 bases, with 7 bases spanning the gap. CDR3 residues: CASSLAPREKLFF. The CDR3 DNA is TGTGCCAGCAGCTTAGCTCCCCGGGAAAAACTGTTTTTT.

A few counts support this clone. The genes are TRBV7-9 and TRBJ2-1, with 9 bases matching TRBD1. The length of the CDR3 is 15 residues. Germline values: CDR1 SEHNR, CDR2 FQNEAQ (reference sequence). V lost 2 bases to trimming and J lost 6 bases; unmatched junction nucleotides: 5. The CDR3 bases are TGTGCCAGCAGCTTAACGGGACAGGGAATCAATGAGCAGTTCTTC. Translated: CASSLTGQGINEQFF.

This clone was observed once. The chain uses TRBV7-2 and TRBJ1-3; 7 bases agree with TRBD1. Germline CDR1 reads SGHTA; CDR2 reads FQGNSA. The CDR3 sequence is 16 residues long. V lost 3 bases to trimming and J lost 3 bases; unmatched junction nucleotides: 8. DNA for the CDR3: TGTGCCAGCAGCTTCCCCGGGACAGCGATTGGAAACACCATATATTTT. Translation gives CASSFPGTAIGNTIYF.

The chain combines TRBV4-3 with TRBJ2-5; no clear D gene. Germline V gene sequence: CDR1 LGHNA, CDR2 YSLEER. V dropped 0 bases and J dropped 3 bases, with 11 bases sitting between them. The CDR3 consists of 15 residues. CDR3 residues: CASSQDPGFKETQYF. The CDR3 DNA reads TGCGCCAGCAGCCAAGATCCCGGGTTCAAAGAGACCCAGTACTTC.

This clone has only one observation. This chain links TRBV20-1 with TRBJ1-6, with D maybe TRBD1 (6 bases). CDR3 length: 14 residues. From germline, CDR1 is DFQATT and CDR2 SNEGSKA (reference sequence). V lost 3 bases and J lost 4, with 10 bases in between. The CDR3 DNA is TGCAGTGCTAGTACAGGGTGGTATAATTCACCCCTCCACTTT. It translates to CSASTGWYNSPLHF.

The chain recombines TRBV5-4 with TRBJ2-6; a possible D gene is TRBD2 (7 bases). The CDR3 has 17 amino acids. Deletions cut 0 bases from V and 3 bases from J, with 13 bases between. The germline V gene has CDR1 SGHNT and CDR2 YYREEE (reference sequence). The CDR3 loop reads CASSLVSGGFGANVLTF. In DNA form, the CDR3 reads TGTGCCAGCAGCTTGGTTTCGGGGGGCTTTGGGGCCAACGTCCTGACTTTC.

The rearrangement joins TRBV28 to TRBJ1-5; D remains unclear. From germline, CDR1 is MDHEN and CDR2 SYDVKM. The germline V and J ends were trimmed by 6 bases and 11 bases, with 17 bases remaining between them. The CDR3 consists of 13 residues. CDR3 sequence reads: CASRSGSMPAQHF. The CDR3 DNA reads TGTGCCAGCAGATCCGGGTCCATGCCGGCCCAGCATTTT.

This chain connects TRBV7-2 to TRBJ1-2, with a weak D call TRBD1 (5 bases). The germline V and J ends were trimmed by 3 bases and 3 bases, with 14 bases remaining between them. This CDR3 has 15 residues. The germline V gene has CDR1 SGHTA and CDR2 FQGNSA. DNA for the CDR3: TGTGCCAGCAGCTTTATTTTGCGGGGGGACTATGGCTACACCTTC. It codes for CASSFILRGDYGYTF.

This chain uses TRBV9 with TRBJ2-7; TRBD1 aligns across 7 bases. J lost 6 bases, V lost 3 bases, and 6 bases had no gene match. The V gene's germline CDR1 is SGDLS and CDR2 YYNGEE. The CDR3 runs 13 residues. CDR3 nucleotides: TGTGCCAGCAGCGCTGGCAGGGGGATCGAGCAGTACTTC. Its translation: CASSAGRGIEQYF.